This TCR beta chain was documented in a study of shared clonotypes between healthy human individuals. The assay was immunoSEQ multiplex PCR, and TCRdb's table has in-frame clones only and misses some. The table lists about 2.5 million clones, just under 95% of them singletons, with around 0.35% in the top ten. This CDR3 comprises 15 residues. CDR1 and CDR2 from the germline V gene are MNHEY and SMNVEV (reference sequence). The V end lost 4 bases, the J end lost 2 bases, and 15 bases lay between the germline ends. V is TRBV27 and J is TRBJ2-7; the D gene is possibly TRBD1 (6 bases). The sample taken for sequencing was naive CD4+ T cells from PBMCs. The subset: CD45RA+ positively selected. The TCR comes from a man in his late teens or twenties in good health. Some clones in this sample may be carry-over from other donors' samples. This chain's CDR3 is CASSSARGGPYEQYF. CDR3 coding DNA: TGTGCCAGCAGTTCCGCGCGAGGGGGACCCTACGAGCAGTACTTC.